Below, one T cell receptor beta chain is given with its context. As yet, its antigen is unknown. From germline, CDR1 is KGHSH and CDR2 LQKENI. V was shortened by 3 bases and J by 6 bases, with 12 bases between the two germline ends. The CDR3 runs 14 residues. This specimen comes from a study of T cells in Graves' hyperthyroidism and ophthalmopathy. From RNA transcripts, TCR beta CDR3 regions were amplified. HTBI primers were the set used in a first-round RT-PCR of the TCR CDR3. TCRdb called the multiplex PCR reads again in MiXCR, with one record for every CDR3 protein. The sample lists about 400,000 distinct CDR3 sequences, around 15% seen once, with 25% to 30% in the top ten. Whole-study results and caveats: In validation, the model predicted ophthalmopathy. These predictions came a median roughly 7.1 months before onset.

The TCR was taken from a middle-aged man with Graves' ophthalmopathy. Sequences were obtained from blood. The chain uses TRBV18 and TRBJ2-1, with a tentative D call TRBD1 (6 bases). The CDR3 sequence is CASSPPGDRNEQFF. DNA for the CDR3: TGTGCCAGCTCACCCCCAGGGGATCGCAATGAGCAGTTCTTC. The full variable domain, completed using reference TRBV18 and TRBJ2-1, is NAGVMQNPRHLVRRRGQEARLRCSPMKGHSHVYWYRQLPEEGLKFMVYLQKENIIDESGMPKERFSAEFPKEGPSILRIQQVVRGDSAAYFCASSPPGDRNEQFFGPGTRLTVL.